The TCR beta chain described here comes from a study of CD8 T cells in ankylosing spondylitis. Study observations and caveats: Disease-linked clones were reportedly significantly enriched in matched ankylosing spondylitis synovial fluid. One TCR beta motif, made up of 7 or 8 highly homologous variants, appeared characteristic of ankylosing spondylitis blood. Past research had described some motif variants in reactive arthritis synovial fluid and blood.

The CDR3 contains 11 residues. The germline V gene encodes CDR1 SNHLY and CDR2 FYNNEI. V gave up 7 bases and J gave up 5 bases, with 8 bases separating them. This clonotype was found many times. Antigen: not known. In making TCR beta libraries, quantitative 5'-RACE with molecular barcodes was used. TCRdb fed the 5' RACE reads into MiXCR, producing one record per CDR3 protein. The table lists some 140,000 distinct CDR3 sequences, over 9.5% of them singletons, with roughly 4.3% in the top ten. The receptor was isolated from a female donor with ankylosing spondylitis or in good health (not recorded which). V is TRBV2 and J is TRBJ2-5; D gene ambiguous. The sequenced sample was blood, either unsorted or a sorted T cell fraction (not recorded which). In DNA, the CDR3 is TGTGCCAGCATAGTTCAGGAGACCCAGTACTTC. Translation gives CASIVQETQYF.